This T cell receptor (beta chain) was documented in a study of shared clonotypes between healthy human individuals. Findings of the study overall: Roughly 4.7% was the fraction of naive CD4 clonotypes found shared across a few donors.

Sequencing was performed with immunoSEQ multiplex PCR; in TCRdb, only in-frame clones are kept and a portion is missing. Of about 680,000 clones in the sample, about 80% were seen once. Of note for this clone: Its antigen is not identified.

Germline assignment: CDR1 WSHSY and CDR2 SAAADI. This CDR3 spans 13 amino acids. Trimming removed 6 bases from V and 2 bases from J, with 11 bases in between. Sequenced input: memory CD4+ T cells sorted from blood. The subset: CD45RA-negative fraction. This TCR was sampled from a young woman in good health. This chain uses TRBV10-2 with TRBJ2-7; D is ambiguous. The CDR3, as DNA: TGCGCCAGCAGCACAACTAATACCTACGAGCAGTACTTC. Protein sequence: CASSTTNTYEQYF.